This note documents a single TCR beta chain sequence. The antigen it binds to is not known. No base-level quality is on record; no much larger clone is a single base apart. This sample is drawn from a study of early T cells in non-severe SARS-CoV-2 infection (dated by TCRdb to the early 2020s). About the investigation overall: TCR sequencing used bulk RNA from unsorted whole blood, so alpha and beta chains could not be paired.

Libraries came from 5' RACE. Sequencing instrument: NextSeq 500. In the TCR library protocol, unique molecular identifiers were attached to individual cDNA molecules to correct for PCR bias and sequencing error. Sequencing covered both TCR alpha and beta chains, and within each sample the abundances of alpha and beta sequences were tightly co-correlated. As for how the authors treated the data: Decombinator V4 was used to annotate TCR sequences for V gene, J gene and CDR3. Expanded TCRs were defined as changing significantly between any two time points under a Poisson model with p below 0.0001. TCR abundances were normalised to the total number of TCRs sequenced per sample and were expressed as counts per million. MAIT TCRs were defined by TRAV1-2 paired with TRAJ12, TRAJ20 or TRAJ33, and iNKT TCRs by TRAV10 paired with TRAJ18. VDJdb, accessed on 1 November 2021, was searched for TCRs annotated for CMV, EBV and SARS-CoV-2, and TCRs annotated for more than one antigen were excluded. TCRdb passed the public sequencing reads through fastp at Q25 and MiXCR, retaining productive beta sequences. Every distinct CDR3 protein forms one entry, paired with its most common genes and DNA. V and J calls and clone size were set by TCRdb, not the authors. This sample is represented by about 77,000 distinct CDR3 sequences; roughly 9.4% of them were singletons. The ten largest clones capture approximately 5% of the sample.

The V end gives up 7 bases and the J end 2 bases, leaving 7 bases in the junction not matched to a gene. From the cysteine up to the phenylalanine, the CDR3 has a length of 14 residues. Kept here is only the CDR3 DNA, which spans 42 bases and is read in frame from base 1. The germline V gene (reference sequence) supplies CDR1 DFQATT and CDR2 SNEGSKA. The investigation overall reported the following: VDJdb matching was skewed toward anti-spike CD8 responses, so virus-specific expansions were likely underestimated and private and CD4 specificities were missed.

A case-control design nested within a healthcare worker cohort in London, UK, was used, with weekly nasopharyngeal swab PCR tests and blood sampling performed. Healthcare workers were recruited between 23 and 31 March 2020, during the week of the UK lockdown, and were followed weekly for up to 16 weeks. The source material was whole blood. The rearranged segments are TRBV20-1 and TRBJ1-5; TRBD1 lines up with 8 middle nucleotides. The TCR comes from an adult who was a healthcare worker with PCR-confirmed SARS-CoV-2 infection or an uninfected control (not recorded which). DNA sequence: TGCAGTGTTACACAGGGGGTTGGCAATCAGCCCCAGCATTTT. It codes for CSVTQGVGNQPQHF.